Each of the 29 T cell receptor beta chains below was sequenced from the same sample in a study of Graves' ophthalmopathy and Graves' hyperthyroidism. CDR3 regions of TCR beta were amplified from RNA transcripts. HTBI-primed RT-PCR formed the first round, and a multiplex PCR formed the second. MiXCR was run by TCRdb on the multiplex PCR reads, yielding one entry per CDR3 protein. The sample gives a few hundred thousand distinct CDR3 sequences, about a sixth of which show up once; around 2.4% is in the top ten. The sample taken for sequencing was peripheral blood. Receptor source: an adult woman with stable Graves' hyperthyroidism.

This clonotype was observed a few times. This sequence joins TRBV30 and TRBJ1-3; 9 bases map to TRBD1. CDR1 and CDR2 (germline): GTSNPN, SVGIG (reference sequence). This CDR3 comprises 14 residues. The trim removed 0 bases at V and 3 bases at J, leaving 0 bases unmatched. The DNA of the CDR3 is TGTGCCTGGAGTGTGGGACAGGGTGGAAACACCATATATTTT. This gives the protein CAWSVGQGGNTIYF.

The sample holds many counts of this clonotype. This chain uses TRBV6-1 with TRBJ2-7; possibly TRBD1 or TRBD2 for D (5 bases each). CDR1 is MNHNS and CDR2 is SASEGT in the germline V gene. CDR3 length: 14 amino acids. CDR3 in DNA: TGTGCGACCAAACCCCGTAGGGACCCCTACGAGCAGTACTTC. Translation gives CATKPRRDPYEQYF.

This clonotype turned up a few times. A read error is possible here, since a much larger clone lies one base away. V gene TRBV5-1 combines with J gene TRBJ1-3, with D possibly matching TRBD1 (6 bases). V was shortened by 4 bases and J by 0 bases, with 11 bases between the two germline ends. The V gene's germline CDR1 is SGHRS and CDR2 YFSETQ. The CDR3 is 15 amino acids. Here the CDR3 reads CASSRGQPSGNTIYF. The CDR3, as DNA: TGCGCCAGCAGCAGAGGACAGCCCTCTGGAAACACCATATATTTT.

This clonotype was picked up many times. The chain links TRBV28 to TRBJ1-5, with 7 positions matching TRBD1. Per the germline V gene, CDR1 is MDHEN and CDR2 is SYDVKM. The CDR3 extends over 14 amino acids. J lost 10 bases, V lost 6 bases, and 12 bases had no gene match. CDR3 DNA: TGTGCCAGCAGCTTCTCCGGGACAGCTGGTCCCCAGCATTTT. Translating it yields CASSFSGTAGPQHF.

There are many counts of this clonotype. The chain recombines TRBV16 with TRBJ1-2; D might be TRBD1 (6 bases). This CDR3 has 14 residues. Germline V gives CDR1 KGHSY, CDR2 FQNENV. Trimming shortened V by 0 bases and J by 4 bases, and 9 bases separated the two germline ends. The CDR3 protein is CASSQSRGAYGYTF. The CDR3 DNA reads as TGTGCCAGCAGCCAATCAAGGGGGGCCTATGGCTACACCTTC.

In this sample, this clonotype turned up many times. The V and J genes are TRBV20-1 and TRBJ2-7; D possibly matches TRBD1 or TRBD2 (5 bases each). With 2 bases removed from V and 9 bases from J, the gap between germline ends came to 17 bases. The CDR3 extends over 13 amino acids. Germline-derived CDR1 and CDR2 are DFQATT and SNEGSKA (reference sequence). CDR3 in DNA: TGCAGTGCTAGATGGGGGTCCAGGGACGGGCAGTACTTC. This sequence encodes CSARWGSRDGQYF.

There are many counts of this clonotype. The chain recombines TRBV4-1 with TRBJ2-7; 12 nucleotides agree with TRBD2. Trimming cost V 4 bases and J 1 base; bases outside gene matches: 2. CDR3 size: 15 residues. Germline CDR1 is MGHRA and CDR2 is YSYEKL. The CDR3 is CASSLGLAGSYEQYF. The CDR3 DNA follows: TGCGCCAGCAGCCTCGGACTAGCGGGGTCCTACGAGCAGTACTTC.

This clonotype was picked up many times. CDR3 residues: CASSKQINQPQHF. CDR3 in DNA: TGTGCCAGTAGTAAGCAGATCAATCAGCCCCAGCATTTT. The rearrangement joins TRBV19 to TRBJ1-5; D remains ambiguous. This CDR3 region has 13 residues. V was shortened by 4 bases and J by 3 bases, with 7 bases between the two germline ends. CDR1 is LNHDA, CDR2 SQIVND, per germline (reference sequence).

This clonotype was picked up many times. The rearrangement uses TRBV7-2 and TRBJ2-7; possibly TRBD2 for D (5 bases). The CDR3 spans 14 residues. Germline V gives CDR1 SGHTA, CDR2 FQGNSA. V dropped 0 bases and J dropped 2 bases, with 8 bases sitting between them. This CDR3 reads CASSLARAPYEQYF. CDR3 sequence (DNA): TGTGCCAGCAGCTTAGCGCGGGCTCCCTACGAGCAGTACTTC. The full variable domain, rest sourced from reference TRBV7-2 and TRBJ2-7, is GAGVSQSPSNKVTEKGKDVELRCDPISGHTALYWYRQSLGQGLEFLIYFQGNSAPDKSGLPSDRFSAERTGGSVSTLTIQRTQQEDSAVYLCASSLARAPYEQYFGPGTRLTVT.

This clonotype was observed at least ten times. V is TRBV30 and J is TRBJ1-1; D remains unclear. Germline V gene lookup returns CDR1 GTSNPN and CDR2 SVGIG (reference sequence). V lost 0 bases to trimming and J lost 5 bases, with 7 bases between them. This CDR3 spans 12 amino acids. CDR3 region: CAWSVLGTEAFF. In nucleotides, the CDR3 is TGTGCCTGGAGTGTACTAGGGACTGAAGCTTTCTTT.

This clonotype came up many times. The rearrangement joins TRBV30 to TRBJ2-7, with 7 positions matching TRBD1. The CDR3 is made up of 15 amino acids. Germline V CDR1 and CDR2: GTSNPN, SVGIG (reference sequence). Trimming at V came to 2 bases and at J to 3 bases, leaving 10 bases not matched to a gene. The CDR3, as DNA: TGTGCCTGGAGTAATAGACAGGGAACGGGCTACGAGCAGTACTTC. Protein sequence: CAWSNRQGTGYEQYF.

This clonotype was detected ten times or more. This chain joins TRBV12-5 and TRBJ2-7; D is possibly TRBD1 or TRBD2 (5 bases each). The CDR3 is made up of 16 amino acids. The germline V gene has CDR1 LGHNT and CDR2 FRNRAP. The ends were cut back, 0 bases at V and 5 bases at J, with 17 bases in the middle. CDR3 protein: CASGLVAGTAIDEQYF. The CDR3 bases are TGTGCTAGTGGTTTGGTAGCCGGGACCGCAATCGACGAGCAGTACTTC.

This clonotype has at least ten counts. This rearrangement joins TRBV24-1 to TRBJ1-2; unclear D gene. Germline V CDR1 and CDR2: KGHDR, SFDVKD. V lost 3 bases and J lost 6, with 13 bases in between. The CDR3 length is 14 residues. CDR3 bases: TGTGCCACCAGTGATACGCCCCTTAGCCATGGCTACACCTTC. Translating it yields CATSDTPLSHGYTF.

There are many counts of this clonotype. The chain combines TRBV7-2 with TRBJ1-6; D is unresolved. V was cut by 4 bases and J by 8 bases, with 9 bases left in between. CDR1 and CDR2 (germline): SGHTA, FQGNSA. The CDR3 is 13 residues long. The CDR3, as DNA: TGTGCCAGCAGCTCTTCGAGGGATTCACCCCTCCACTTT. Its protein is CASSSSRDSPLHF.

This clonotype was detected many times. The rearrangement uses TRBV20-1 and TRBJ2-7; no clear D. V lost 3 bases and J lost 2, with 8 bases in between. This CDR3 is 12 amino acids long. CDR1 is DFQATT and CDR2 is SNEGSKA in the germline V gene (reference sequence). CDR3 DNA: TGCAGTGCTAGTGGGGTAACCTACGAGCAGTACTTC. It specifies CSASGVTYEQYF.

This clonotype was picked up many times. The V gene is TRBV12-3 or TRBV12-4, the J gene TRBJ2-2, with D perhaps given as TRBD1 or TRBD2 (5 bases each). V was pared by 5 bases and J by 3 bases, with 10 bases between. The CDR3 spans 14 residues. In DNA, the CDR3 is TGTGCCAGCAGTCCCACGGGGCACACCGGGGAGCTGTTTTTT. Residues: CASSPTGHTGELFF.

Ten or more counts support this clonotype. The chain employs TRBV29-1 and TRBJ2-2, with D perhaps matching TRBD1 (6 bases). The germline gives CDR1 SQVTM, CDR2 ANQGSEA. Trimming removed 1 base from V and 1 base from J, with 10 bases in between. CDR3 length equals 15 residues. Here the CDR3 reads CSVEADSMNTGELFF. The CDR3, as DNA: TGCAGCGTTGAAGCGGACAGTATGAACACCGGGGAGCTGTTTTTT.

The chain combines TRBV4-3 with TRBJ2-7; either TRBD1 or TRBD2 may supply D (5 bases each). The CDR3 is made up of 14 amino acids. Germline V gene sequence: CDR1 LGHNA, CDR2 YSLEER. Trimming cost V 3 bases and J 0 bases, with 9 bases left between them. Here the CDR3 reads CASSQGVLSYEQYF. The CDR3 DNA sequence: TGCGCCAGCAGCCAGGGGGTCCTCTCCTACGAGCAGTACTTC.

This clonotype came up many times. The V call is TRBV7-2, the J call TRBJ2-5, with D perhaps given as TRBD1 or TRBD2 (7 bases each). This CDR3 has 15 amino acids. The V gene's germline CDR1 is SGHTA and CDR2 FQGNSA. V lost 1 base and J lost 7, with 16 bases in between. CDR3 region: CASSLVSQGGGTQYF. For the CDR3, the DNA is TGTGCCAGCAGCTTAGTGTCTCAGGGGGGGGGGACCCAGTACTTC.

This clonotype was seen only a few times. The CDR3 DNA sequence: TGTGCCAGCAGCTTACGTAGCGGGAGGGCCTCTCCCTACGAGCAGTACTTC. Protein product: CASSLRSGRASPYEQYF. This chain uses TRBV14 with TRBJ2-7; 11 nucleotides line up with TRBD2. From germline, CDR1 is SGHDN and CDR2 FVKESK. V lost 5 bases to trimming and J lost 2 bases; unmatched junction nucleotides: 11. This CDR3 has 17 amino acids.

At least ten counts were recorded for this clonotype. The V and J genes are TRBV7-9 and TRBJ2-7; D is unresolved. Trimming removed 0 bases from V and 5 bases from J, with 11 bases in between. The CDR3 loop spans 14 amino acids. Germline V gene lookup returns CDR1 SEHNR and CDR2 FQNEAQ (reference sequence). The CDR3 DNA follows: TGTGCCAGCAGCTTAGCCGGGTTTGCCCACGAGCAGTACTTC. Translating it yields CASSLAGFAHEQYF.

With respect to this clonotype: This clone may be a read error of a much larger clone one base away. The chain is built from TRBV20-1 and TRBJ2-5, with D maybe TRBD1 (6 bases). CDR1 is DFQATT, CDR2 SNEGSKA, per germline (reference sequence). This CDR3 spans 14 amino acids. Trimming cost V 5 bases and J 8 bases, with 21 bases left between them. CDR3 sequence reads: CSAADRRNSDTQYF. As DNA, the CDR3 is TGCAGTGCTGCAGACAGGCGCAATTCGGATACCCAGTACTTC.

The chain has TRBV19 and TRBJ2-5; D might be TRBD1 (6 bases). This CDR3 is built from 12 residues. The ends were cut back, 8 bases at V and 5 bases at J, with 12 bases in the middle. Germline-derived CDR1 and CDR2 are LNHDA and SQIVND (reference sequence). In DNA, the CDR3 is TGTGCCAGTGGTAACAGGGTGGAGACCCAGTACTTC. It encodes CASGNRVETQYF.

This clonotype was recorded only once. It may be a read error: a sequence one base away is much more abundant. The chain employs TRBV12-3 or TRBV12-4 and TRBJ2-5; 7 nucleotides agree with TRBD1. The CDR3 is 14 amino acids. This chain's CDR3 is CASGLRGTSEIQYF. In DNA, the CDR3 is TGTGCCAGCGGTCTCAGGGGGACCTCGGAGATCCAGTACTTC.

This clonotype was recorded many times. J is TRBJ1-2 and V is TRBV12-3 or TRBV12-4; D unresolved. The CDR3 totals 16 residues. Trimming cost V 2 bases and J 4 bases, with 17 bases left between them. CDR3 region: CASSLSSRRRSYGYTF. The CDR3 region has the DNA TGTGCCAGCAGTTTATCTAGTCGGCGCAGGAGCTATGGCTACACCTTC.

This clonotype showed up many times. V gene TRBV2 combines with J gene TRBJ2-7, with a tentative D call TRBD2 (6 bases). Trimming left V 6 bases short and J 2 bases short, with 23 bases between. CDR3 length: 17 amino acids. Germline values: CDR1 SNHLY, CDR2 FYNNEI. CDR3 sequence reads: CASRADGGGRTPYEQYF. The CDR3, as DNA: TGTGCCAGCAGGGCCGACGGGGGTGGGAGGACCCCCTACGAGCAGTACTTC.

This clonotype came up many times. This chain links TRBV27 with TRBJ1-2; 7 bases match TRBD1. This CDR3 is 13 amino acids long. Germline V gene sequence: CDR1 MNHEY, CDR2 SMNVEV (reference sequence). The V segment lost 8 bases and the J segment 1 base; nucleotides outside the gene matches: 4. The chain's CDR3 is CASRDSINYGYTF. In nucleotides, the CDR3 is TGTGCCAGCCGGGACAGCATTAACTATGGCTACACCTTC.

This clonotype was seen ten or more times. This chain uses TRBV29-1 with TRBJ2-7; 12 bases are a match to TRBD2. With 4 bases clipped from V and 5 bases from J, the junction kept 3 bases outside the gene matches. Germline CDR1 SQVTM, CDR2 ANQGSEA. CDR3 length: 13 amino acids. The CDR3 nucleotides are TGCAGCGTTGCCTGGACTAGCGGGAACGAGCAGTACTTC. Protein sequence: CSVAWTSGNEQYF.

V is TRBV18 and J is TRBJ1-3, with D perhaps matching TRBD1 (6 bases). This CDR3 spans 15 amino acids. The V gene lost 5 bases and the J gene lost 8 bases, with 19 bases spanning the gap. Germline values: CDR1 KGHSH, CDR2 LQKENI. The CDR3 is CASSNDRTGSDTIYF. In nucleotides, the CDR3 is TGTGCCAGCTCAAACGACAGGACCGGCTCCGACACCATATATTTT.